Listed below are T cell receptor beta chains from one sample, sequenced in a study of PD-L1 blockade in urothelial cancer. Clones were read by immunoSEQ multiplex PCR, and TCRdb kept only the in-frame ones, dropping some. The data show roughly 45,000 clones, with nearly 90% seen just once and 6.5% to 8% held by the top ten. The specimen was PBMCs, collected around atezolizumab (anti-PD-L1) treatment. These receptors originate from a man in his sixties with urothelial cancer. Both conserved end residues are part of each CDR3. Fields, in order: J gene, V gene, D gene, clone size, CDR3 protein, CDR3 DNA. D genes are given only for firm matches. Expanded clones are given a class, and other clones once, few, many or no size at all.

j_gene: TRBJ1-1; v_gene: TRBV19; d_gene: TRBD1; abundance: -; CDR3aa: CASSMGWDRDGVNTEAFF; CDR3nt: TGTGCCAGTAGTATGGGTTGGGACAGGGATGGGGTGAACACTGAAGCTTTCTTT
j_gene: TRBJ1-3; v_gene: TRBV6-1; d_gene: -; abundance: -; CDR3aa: CASSDLDINSGNTIYF; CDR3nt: TGTGCCAGCAGTGATCTGGACATCAACTCTGGAAACACCATATATTTT
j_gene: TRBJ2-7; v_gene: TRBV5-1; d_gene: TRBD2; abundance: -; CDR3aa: CASSLLASGGEQYF; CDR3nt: TGCGCCAGCAGCTTGCTCGCTAGCGGGGGCGAGCAGTACTTC
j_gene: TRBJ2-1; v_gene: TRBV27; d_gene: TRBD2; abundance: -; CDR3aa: CASSLTSGGPPGNEQFF; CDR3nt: TGTGCCAGCAGTTTAACTAGCGGGGGTCCCCCGGGGAATGAGCAGTTCTTC
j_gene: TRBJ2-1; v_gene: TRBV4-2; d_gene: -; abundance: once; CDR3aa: CASSQGSSGYNEQFF; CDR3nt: TGTGCCAGCAGCCAAGGGTCCAGCGGGTACAATGAGCAGTTCTTC
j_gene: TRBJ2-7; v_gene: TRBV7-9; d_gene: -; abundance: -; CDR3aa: CASSSSRGMTSGSYEQYF; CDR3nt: TGTGCCAGCAGCTCGAGCCGGGGAATGACTAGTGGATCCTACGAGCAGTACTTC
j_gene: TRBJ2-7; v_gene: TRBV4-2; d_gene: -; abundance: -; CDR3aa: CASRGMSLSYEQYF; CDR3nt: TGTGCCAGCAGGGGCATGTCCCTCTCCTACGAGCAGTACTTC
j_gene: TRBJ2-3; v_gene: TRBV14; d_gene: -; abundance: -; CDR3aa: CASSRDYTDTQYF; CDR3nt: TGTGCCAGCAGCCGCGACTACACAGATACGCAGTATTTT
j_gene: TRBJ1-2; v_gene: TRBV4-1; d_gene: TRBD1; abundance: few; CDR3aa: CASSSRGQGAYGYTF; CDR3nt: TGCGCCAGCAGCAGCCGGGGACAGGGTGCCTATGGCTACACCTTC
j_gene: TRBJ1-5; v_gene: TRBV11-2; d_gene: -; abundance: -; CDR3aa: CASSPGQFNQPQHF; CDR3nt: TGTGCCAGCAGCCCTGGACAGTTTAATCAGCCCCAGCATTTT
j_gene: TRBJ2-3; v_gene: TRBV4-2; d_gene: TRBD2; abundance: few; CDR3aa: CASSQGASGGAHTQYF; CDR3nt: TGTGCCAGCAGCCAAGGGGCTAGCGGGGGGGCTCATACGCAGTATTTT
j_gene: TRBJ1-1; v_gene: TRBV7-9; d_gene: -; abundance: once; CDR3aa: CASSLGQGSRTEAFF; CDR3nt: TGTGCCAGCAGCTTAGGTCAGGGATCGCGGACTGAAGCTTTCTTT
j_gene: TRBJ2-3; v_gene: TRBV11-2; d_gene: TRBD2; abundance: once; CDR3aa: CASSFSGRSTDTQYF; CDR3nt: TGTGCCAGCAGCTTTAGCGGGAGAAGCACAGATACGCAGTATTTT
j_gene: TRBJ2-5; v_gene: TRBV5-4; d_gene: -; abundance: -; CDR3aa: CATRLTPPGKETQYF; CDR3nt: TGTGCCACCCGGCTGACCCCCCCAGGGAAAGAGACCCAGTACTTC
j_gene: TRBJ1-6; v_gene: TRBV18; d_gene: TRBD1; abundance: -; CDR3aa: CASSPETGRSPLHF; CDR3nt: TGTGCCAGCTCACCCGAGACAGGGAGATCACCCCTCCACTTT
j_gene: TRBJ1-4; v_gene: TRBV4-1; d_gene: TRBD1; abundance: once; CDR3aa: CASSQTGTGGEKLFF; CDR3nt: TGCGCCAGCAGCCAAACCGGGACAGGGGGTGAAAAACTGTTTTTT
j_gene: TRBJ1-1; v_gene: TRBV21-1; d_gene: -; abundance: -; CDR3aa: CASSRQALGEGEAFF; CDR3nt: TGTGCCAGCAGCCGACAGGCCCTCGGGGAAGGTGAAGCTTTCTTT
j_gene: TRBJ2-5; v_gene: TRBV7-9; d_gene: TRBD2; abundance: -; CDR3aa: CASSLAGAQETQYF; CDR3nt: TGTGCCAGCAGCCTAGCGGGGGCCCAAGAGACCCAGTACTTC
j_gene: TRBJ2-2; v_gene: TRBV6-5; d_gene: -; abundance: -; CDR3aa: CASSSRDTSTGELFF; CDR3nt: TGTGCCAGCAGTAGTCGGGACACTTCCACCGGGGAGCTGTTTTTT
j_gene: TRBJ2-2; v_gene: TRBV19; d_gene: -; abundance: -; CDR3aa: CASSTTPAGELFF; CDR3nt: TGTGCCAGTAGTACCACTCCCGCCGGGGAGCTGTTTTTT
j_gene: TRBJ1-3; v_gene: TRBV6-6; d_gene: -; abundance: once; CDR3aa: CASSYPWLGPGNTIYF; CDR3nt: TGTGCCAGCAGTTACCCGTGGTTGGGCCCTGGAAACACCATATATTTT
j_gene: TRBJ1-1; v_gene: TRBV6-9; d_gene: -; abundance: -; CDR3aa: CASPAGHSKGMNTEAFF; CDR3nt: TGTGCCAGCCCCGCTGGACACTCAAAGGGGATGAACACTGAAGCTTTCTTT
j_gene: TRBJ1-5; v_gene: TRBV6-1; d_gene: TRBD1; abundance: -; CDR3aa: CASSVTGADNQPQHF; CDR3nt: TGTGCCAGCAGTGTGACAGGGGCCGACAATCAGCCCCAGCATTTT
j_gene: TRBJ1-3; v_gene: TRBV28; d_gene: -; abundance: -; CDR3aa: CASSNPSSGNTIYF; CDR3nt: TGTGCCAGCAGTAACCCCAGCTCTGGAAACACCATATATTTT
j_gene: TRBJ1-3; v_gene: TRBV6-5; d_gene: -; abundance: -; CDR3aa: CASSYSSSAGNTIYF; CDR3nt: TGTGCCAGCAGTTACTCTAGCAGCGCTGGAAACACCATATATTTT
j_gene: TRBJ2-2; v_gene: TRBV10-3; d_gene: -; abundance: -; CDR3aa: CAISEGGLTGELFF; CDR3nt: TGTGCCATCAGTGAAGGAGGCCTTACCGGGGAGCTGTTTTTT
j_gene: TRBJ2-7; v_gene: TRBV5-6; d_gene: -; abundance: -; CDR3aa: CASSPYNRALSYEQYF; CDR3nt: TGTGCCAGCAGCCCCTACAACAGGGCCCTTTCCTACGAGCAGTACTTC
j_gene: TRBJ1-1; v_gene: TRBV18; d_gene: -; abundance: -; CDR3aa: CASSPSTDLMNTEAFF; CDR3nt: TGTGCCAGCTCACCGAGCACAGATTTAATGAACACTGAAGCTTTCTTT
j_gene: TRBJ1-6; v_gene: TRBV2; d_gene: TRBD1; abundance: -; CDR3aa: CASTPGGIGSPLHF; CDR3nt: TGTGCCAGCACCCCAGGGGGGATAGGTTCACCCCTCCACTTT
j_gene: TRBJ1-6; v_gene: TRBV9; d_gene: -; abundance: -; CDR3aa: CASSPHRENPPLHF; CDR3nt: TGTGCCAGCAGCCCTCACAGGGAGAATCCACCCCTCCACTTT
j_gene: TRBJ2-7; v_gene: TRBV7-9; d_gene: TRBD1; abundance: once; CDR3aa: CASSARQGLHEQYF; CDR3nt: TGTGCCAGCAGCGCCCGACAGGGGCTCCACGAGCAGTACTTC
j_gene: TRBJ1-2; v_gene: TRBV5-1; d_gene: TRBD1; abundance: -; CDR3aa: CASRGGQGDNYGYTF; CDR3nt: TGCGCCAGCAGGGGGGGACAGGGGGACAACTATGGCTACACCTTC
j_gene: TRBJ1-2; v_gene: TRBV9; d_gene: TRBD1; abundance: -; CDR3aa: CASSVGDSTYGYTF; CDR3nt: TGTGCCAGCAGCGTAGGGGACAGCACCTATGGCTACACCTTC
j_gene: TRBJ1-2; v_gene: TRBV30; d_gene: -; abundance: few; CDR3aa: CAWSRERLVGYTF; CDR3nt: TGTGCCTGGAGTAGGGAGAGACTCGTTGGCTACACCTTC
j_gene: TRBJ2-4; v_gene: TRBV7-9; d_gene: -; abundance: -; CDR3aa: CASSPLWGRAKNIQYF; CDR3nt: TGTGCCAGCAGCCCCCTCTGGGGGCGAGCCAAAAACATTCAGTACTTC
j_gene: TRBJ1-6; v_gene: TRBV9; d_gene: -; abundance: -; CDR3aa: CASSVGRGLNSPLHF; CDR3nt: TGTGCCAGCAGCGTGGGTAGGGGTCTGAATTCACCCCTCCACTTT
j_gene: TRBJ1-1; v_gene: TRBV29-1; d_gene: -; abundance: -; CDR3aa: CSSGSQNTEAFF; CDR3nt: TGCAGCTCAGGCTCACAGAACACTGAAGCTTTCTTT